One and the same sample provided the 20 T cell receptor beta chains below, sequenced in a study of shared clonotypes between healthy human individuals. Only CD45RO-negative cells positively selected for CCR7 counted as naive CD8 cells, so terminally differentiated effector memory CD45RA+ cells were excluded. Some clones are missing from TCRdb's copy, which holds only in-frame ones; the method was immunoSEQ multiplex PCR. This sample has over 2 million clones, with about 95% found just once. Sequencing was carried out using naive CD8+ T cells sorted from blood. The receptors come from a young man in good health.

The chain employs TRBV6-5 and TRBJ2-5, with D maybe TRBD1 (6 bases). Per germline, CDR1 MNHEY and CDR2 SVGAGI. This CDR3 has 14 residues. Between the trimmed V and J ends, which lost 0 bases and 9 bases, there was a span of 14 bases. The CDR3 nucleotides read TGTGCCAGCAGTTACTCGGCGCAGGGGTTGCCCCAGTACTTC. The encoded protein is CASSYSAQGLPQYF.

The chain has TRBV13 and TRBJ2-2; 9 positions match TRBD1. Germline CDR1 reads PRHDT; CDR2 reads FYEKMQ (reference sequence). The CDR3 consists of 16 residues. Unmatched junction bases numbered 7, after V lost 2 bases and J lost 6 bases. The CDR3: CASSLWGQGIAGELFF. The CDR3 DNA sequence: TGTGCCAGCAGCTTATGGGGACAGGGAATTGCCGGGGAGCTGTTTTTT.

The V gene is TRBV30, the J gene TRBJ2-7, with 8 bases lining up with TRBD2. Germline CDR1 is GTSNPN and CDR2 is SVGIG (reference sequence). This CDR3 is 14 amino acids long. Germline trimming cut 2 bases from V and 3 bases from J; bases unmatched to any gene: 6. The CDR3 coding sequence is TGTGCCTGGAGTACAAGCAGCGGGAGCTACGAGCAGTACTTC. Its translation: CAWSTSSGSYEQYF. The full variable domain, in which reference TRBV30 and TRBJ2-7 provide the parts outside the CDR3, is SQTIHQWPATLVQPVGSPLSLECTVEGTSNPNLYWYRQAAGRGLQLLFYSVGIGQISSEVPQNLSASRPQDRQFILSSKKLLLSDSGFYLCAWSTSSGSYEQYFGPGTRLTVT.

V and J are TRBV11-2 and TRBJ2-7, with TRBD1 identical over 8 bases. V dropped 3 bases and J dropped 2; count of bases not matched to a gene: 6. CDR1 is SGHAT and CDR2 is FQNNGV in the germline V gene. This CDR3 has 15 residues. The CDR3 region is CASSFGTGDTYEQYF. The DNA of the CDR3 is TGTGCCAGCAGCTTTGGGACAGGCGATACCTACGAGCAGTACTTC.

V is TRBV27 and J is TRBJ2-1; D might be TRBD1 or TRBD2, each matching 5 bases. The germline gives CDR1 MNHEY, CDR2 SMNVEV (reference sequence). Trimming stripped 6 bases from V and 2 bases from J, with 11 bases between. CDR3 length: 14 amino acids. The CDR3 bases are TGTGCCAGCAGCAACGGGGCTACCTACAATGAGCAGTTCTTC. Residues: CASSNGATYNEQFF.

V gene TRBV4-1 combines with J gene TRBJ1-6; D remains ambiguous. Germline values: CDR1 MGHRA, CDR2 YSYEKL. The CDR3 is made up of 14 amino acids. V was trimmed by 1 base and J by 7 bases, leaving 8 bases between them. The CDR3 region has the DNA TGCGCCAGCAGCCAAGTCCGGGGAAATTCACCCCTCCACTTT. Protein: CASSQVRGNSPLHF.

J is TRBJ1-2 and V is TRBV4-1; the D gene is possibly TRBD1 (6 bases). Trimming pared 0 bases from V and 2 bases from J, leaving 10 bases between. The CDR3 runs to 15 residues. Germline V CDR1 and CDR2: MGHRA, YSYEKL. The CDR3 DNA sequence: TGCGCCAGCAGCCAAGATCCAGGGGTGAACTATGGCTACACCTTC. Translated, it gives CASSQDPGVNYGYTF.

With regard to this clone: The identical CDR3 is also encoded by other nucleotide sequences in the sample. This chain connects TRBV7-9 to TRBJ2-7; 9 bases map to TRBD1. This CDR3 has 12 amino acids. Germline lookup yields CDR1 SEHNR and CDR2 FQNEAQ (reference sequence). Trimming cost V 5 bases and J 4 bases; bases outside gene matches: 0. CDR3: CASSGQGYEQYF. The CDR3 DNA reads TGTGCCAGCAGCGGACAGGGGTACGAGCAGTACTTC.

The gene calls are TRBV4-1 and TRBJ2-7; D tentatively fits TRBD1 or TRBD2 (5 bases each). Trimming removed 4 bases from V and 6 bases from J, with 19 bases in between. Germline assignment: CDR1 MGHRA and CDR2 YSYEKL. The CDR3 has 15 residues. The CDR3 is CASSPPRGEGSEQYF. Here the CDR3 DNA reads TGCGCCAGCAGCCCCCCCCGAGGGGAAGGAAGCGAGCAGTACTTC.

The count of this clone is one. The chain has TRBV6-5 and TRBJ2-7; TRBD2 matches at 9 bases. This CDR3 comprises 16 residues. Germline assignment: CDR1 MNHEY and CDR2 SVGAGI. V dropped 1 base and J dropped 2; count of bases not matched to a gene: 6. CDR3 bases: TGTGCCAGCAGTTACTTTTCTAGCGGGGACACCTACGAGCAGTACTTC. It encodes CASSYFSSGDTYEQYF.

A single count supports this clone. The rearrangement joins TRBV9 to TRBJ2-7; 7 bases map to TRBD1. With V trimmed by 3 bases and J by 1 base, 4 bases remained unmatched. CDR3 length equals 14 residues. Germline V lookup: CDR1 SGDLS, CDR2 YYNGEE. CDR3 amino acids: CASSATGQSYEQYF. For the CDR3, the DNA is TGTGCCAGCAGCGCAACGGGACAGTCCTACGAGCAGTACTTC.

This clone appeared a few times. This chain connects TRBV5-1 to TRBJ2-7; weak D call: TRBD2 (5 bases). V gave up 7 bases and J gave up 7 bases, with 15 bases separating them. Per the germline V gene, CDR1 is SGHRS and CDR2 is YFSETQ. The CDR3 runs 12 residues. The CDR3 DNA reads TGCGCCAGCGGATACATGTCGGGGGAGCAGTACTTC. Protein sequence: CASGYMSGEQYF. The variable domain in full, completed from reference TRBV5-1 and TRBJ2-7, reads KAGVTQTPRYLIKTRGQQVTLSCSPISGHRSVSWYQQTPGQGLQFLFEYFSETQRNKGNFPGRFSGRQFSNSRSEMNVSTLELGDSALYLCASGYMSGEQYFGPGTRLTVT.

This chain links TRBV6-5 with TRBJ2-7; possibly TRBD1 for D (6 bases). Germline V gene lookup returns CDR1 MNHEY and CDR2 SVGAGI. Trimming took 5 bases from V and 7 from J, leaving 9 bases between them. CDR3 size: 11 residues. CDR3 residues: CASSTQGEQYF. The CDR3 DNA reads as TGTGCCAGCAGTACTCAGGGGGAGCAGTACTTC.

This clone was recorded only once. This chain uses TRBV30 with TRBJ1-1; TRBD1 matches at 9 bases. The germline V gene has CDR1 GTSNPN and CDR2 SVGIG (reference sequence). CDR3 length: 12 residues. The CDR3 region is CMSGTGYTEAFF. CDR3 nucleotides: TGTATGTCTGGGACAGGGTACACTGAAGCTTTCTTT. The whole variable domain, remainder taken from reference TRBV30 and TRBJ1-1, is SQTIHQWPATLVQPVGSPLSLECTVEGTSNPNLYWYRQAAGRGLQLLFYSVGIGQISSEVPQNLSASRPQDRQFILSSKKLLLSDSGFYLCMSGTGYTEAFFGQGTRLTVV.

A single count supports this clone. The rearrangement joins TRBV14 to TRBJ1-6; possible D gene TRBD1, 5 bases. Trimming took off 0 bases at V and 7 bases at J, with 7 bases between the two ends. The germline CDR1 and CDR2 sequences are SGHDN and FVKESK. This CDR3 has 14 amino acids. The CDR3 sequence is CASSQDGGNSPLHF. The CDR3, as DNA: TGTGCCAGCAGCCAAGACGGGGGGAATTCACCCCTCCACTTT. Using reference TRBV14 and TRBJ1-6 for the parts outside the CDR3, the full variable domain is EAGVTQFPSHSVIEKGQTVTLRCDPISGHDNLYWYRRVMGKEIKFLLHFVKESKQDESGMPNNRFLAERTGGTYSTLKVQPAELEDSGVYFCASSQDGGNSPLHFGNGTRLTVT.

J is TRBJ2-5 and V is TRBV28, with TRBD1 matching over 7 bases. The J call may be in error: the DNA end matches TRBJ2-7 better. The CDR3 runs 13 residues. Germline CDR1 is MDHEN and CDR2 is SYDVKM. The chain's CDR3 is CASSRQGIYEQYF. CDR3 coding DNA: TGTGCCAGCAGCCGACAGGGTATCTACGAGCAGTACTTC.

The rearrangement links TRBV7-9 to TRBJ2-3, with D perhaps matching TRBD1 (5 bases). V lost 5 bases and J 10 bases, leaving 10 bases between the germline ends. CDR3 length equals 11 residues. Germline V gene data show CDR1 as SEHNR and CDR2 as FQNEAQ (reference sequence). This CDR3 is CASSPGYSQYF. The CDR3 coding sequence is TGTGCCAGCAGCCCAGGGTATTCGCAGTATTTT.

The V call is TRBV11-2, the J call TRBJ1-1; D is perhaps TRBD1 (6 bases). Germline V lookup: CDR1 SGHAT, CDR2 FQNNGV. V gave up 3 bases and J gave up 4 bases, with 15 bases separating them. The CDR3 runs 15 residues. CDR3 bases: TGTGCCAGCAGCTTTGGAATCAGGGGTCCCACTGAAGCTTTCTTT. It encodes CASSFGIRGPTEAFF.

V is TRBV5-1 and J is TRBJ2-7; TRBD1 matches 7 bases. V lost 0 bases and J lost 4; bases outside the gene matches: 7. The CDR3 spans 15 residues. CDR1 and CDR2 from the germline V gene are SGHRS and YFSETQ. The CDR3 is CASSLVADRRYEQYF. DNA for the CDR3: TGCGCCAGCAGCTTGGTTGCGGACAGGAGGTACGAGCAGTACTTC.

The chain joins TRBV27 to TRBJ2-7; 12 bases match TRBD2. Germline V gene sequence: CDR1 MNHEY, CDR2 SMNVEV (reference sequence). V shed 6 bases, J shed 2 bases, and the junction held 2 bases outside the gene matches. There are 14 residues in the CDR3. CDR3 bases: TGTGCCAGCAGGACTAGCGGGGGCCCCTACGAGCAGTACTTC. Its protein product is CASRTSGGPYEQYF.